Sequencing of this T cell receptor (beta chain) was carried out in a study of OX40 agonist ivuxolimab in advanced cancers. Study overall: An anti-OX40 (CD134) antibody with agonistic activity, ivuxolimab, was administered to patients.

With 0 bases removed from V and 4 bases from J, the gap between germline ends came to 13 bases. The CDR3 has 15 amino acids. Germline-derived CDR1 and CDR2 are GTSNPN and SVGIG (reference sequence). TCRdb's copy holds only in-frame clones and misses some; the assay was immunoSEQ multiplex PCR. Of approximately 94,000 clones in the sample, around nine tenths were seen once. The clonotype was recovered from an adult with an advanced solid tumor such as melanoma, head and neck, liver or kidney cancer. Sequencing was performed on CD4+ or CD8+ T cells sorted from blood, taken in a trial of the OX40 agonist ivuxolimab. The rearrangement uses TRBV30 and TRBJ1-5; a weak D match, TRBD1 (6 bases). The CDR3 DNA follows: TGTGCCTGGAGTGTAGGGGGGGTTCGGAATCAGCCCCAGCATTTT. Amino acids: CAWSVGGVRNQPQHF. Complete variable domain (other parts from reference TRBV30 and TRBJ1-5): SQTIHQWPATLVQPVGSPLSLECTVEGTSNPNLYWYRQAAGRGLQLLFYSVGIGQISSEVPQNLSASRPQDRQFILSSKKLLLSDSGFYLCAWSVGGVRNQPQHFGDGTRLSIL.